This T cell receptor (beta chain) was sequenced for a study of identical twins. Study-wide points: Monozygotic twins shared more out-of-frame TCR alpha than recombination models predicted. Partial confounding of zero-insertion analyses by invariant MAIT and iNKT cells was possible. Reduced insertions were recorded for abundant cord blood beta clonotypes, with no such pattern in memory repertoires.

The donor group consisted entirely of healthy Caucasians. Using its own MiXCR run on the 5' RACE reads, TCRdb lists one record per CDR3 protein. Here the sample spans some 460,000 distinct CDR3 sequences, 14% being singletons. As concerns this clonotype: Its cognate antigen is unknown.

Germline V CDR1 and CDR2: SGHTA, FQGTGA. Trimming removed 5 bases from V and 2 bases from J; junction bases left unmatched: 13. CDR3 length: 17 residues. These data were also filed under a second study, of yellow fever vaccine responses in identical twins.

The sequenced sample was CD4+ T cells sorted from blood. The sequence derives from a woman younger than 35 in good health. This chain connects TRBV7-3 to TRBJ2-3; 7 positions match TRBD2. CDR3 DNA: TGTGCCAGCAGCCCATCATCGGGGGGTGTAAACACAGATACGCAGTATTTT. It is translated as CASSPSSGGVNTDTQYF.